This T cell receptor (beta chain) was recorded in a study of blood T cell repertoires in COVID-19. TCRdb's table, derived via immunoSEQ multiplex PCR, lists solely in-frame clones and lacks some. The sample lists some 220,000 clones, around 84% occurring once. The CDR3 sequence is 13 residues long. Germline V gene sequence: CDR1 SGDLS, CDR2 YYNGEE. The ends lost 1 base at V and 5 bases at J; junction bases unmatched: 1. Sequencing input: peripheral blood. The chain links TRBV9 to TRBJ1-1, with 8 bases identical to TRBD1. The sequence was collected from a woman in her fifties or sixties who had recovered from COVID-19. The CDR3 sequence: CASSVQGATEAFF. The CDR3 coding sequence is TGTGCCAGCAGCGTACAGGGGGCAACTGAAGCTTTCTTT.